This note documents a single TCR beta chain sequence. Its antigen is unidentified. This entry belongs to a study of T cell repertoires in cytomegalovirus infection. Study at large: Well-studied HLA-B-restricted CMV epitopes were used in the study alongside recently identified HLA-C-restricted ones. Public TCR beta signatures marked donors with CMV infection and the matching HLA. General study points: HLA-C-restricted TCR beta clonotypes specific for CMV led the ex vivo response.

TCRdb analysed the reads with MiXCR anew, one entry per CDR3 protein. The sample holds 100,000 to 150,000 distinct CDR3 sequences, more than 25% seen once. CDR1 and CDR2 from the germline V gene are SGHTA and FQGNSA. Trimming pared 4 bases from V and 3 bases from J, leaving 10 bases between. The CDR3 is 13 amino acids. The TCR was taken from a human donor in good health (CMV status not recorded). Some clones in this sample may be carry-over from other donors' samples. The chain employs TRBV7-2 and TRBJ2-7; D might be TRBD1 (5 bases). Sequenced material: CD8+ T cells from cultured PBMCs, taken from culture after CMV antigen stimulation. CDR3 region: CASSSDMNYEQYF. CDR3 coding DNA: TGTGCCAGCAGCTCGGACATGAACTACGAGCAGTACTTC.